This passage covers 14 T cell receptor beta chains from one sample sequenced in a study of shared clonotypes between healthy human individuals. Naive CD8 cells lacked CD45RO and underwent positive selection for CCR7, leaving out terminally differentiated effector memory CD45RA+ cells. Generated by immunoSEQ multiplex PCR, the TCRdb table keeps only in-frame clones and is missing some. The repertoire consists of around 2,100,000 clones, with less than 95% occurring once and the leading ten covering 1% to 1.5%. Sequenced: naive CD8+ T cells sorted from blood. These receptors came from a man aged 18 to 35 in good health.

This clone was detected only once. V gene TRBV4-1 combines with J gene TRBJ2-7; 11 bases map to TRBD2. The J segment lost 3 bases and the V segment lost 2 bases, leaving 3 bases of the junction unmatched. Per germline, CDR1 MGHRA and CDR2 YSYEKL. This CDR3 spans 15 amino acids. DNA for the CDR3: TGCGCCAGCAGCCAAATAACTAGCGGGAGCTACGAGCAGTACTTC. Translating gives CASSQITSGSYEQYF.

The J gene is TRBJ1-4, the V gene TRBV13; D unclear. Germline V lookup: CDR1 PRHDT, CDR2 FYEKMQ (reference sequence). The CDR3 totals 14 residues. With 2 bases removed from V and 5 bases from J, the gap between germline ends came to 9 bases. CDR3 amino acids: CASSLKEYNEKLFF. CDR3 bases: TGTGCCAGCAGCTTAAAAGAGTACAATGAAAAACTGTTTTTT.

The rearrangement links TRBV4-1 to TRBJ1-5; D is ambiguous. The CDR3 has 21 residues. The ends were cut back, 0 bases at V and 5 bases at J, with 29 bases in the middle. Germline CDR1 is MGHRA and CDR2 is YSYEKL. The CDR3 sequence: CASSQDLAKVAGRSGDQPQHF. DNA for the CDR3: TGCGCCAGCAGCCAAGATTTGGCGAAAGTTGCCGGGAGGAGTGGCGATCAGCCCCAGCATTTT.

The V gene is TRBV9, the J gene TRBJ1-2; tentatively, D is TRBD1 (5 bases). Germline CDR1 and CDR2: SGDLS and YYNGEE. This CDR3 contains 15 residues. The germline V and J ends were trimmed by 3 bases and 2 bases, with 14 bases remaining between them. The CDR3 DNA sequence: TGTGCCAGCAGCGCCCGAGACAGCCTAAACTATGGCTACACCTTC. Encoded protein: CASSARDSLNYGYTF.

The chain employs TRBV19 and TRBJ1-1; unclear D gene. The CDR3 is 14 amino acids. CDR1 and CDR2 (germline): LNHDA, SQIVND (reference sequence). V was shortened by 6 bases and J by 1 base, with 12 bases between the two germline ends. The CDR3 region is CASSDWEGNTEAFF. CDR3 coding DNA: TGTGCCAGTAGCGACTGGGAAGGGAACACTGAAGCTTTCTTT.

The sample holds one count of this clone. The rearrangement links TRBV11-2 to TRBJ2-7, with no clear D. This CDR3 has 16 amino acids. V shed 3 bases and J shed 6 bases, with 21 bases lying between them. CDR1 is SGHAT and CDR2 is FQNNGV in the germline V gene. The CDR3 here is CASSFYPRPGGLEQYF. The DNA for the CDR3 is TGTGCCAGCAGCTTCTACCCCCGGCCCGGCGGTCTCGAGCAGTACTTC.

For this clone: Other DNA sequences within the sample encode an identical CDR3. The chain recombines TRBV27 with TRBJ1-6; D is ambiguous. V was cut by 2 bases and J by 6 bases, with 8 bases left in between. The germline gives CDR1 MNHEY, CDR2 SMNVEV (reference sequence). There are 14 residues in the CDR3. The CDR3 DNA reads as TGTGCCAGCAGTTTAGGAGGGTCTAATTCACCCCTCCACTTT. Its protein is CASSLGGSNSPLHF.

The CDR3 DNA is TGTGCCAGCAGTTACTCGATTGGGGAGCGTGATACGCAGTATTTT. Translation: CASSYSIGERDTQYF. This chain joins TRBV6-6 and TRBJ2-3; D may be TRBD2 (5 bases). The V and J ends lost 0 bases and 6 bases respectively, with 13 bases between them. The CDR3 contains 15 residues. The germline V gene encodes CDR1 MNHNY and CDR2 SVGAGI (reference sequence).

CDR3 coding DNA: TGCAGCGTTGATCCAGGGGGCTCTGGAAACACCATATATTTT. It is translated as CSVDPGGSGNTIYF. This chain links TRBV29-1 with TRBJ1-3; 7 nucleotides agree with TRBD1. The V gene's germline CDR1 is SQVTM and CDR2 ANQGSEA. Trimming cost V 3 bases and J 0 bases; bases outside gene matches: 2. The CDR3 is 14 amino acids.

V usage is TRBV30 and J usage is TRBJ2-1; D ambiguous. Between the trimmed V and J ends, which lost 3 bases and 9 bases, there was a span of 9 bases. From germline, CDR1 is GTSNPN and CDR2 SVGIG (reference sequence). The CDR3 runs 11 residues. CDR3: CAWSPLTEQFF. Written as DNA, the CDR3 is TGTGCCTGGAGCCCTTTAACTGAGCAGTTCTTC. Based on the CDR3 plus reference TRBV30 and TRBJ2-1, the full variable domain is SQTIHQWPATLVQPVGSPLSLECTVEGTSNPNLYWYRQAAGRGLQLLFYSVGIGQISSEVPQNLSASRPQDRQFILSSKKLLLSDSGFYLCAWSPLTEQFFGPGTRLTVL.

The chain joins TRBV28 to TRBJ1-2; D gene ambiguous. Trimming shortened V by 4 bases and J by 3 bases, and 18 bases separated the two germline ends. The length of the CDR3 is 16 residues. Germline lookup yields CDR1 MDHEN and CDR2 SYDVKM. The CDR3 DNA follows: TGTGCCAGCAGTTCCAGCGAAGAGGGAACTCACTATGGCTACACCTTC. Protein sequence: CASSSSEEGTHYGYTF.

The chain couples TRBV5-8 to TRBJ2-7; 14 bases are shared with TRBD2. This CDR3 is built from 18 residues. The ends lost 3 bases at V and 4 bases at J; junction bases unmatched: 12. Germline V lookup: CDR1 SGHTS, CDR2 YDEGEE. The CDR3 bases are TGTGCCAGCAGCTACCTTCATTCCGGGACTAGCGGGAGTTACGAGCAGTACTTC. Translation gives CASSYLHSGTSGSYEQYF.

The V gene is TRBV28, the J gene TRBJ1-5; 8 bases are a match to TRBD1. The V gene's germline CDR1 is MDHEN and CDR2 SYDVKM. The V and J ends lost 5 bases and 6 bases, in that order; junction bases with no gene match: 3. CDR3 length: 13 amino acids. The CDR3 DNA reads TGTGCCAGCAGTCCAGGGGGCAGTCAGCCCCAGCATTTT. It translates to CASSPGGSQPQHF.

CDR3 amino acids: CASSQRQGSDTQYF. In DNA, the CDR3 is TGCGCCAGCAGCCAAAGACAGGGGTCAGATACGCAGTATTTT. J is TRBJ2-3 and V is TRBV4-1, with 8 bases matching TRBD1. The germline V gene encodes CDR1 MGHRA and CDR2 YSYEKL. The V and J ends lost 2 bases and 4 bases, in that order; junction bases with no gene match: 2. The CDR3 spans 14 residues.